Listed below are T cell receptor beta chains from one sample, sequenced in a study of post-analysis software for immune sequencing data. Via MiXCR, TCRdb re-called the PCR reads, giving one row per CDR3 protein. The sample carries about 260,000 distinct CDR3 sequences, around 34% recorded once. The sequenced material came from blood. The origin of the receptors is a girl aged 10 to 17 with multiple sclerosis. Each CDR3 is given with its conserved first and last residue. Fields, in order: J gene, clone size, V gene, D gene, CDR3 protein, CDR3 DNA. D genes are given only for firm matches. Size is stated for part of the rows, as once, few or many counts, or as a class when the clone is expanded.

TRBJ2-2 | few | TRBV20-1 | TRBD2 | CSARTSGRTNTGELFF | TGCAGTGCCAGGACTAGCGGGAGGACCAACACCGGGGAGCTGTTTTTT
TRBJ1-1 | many | TRBV4-1 | . | CASSQVGPRADTEAFF | TGCGCCAGCAGCCAAGTGGGTCCCAGGGCAGACACTGAAGCTTTCTTT
TRBJ2-5 | many | TRBV20-1 | TRBD2 | CSANLPLAGKETQYF | TGCAGTGCTAACCTTCCGCTAGCGGGTAAAGAGACCCAGTACTTC
TRBJ1-2 | . | TRBV20-1 | TRBD1 | CGASRGQGVSYGYTF | TGCGGTGCTAGTCGGGGACAGGGCGTTTCCTATGGCTACACCTTC
TRBJ1-6 | many | TRBV20-1 | . | CSAETGRSSYNSPLHF | TGCAGTGCCGAGACAGGCAGAAGCTCCTATAATTCACCCCTCCACTTT
TRBJ2-1 | many | TRBV11-3 | . | CASSIVESNEQFF | TGTGCCAGCAGCATTGTCGAGAGCAATGAGCAGTTCTTC
TRBJ2-1 | . | TRBV5-1 | . | CASSGDGPYNEQFF | TGCGCCAGCAGCGGGGACGGCCCCTACAATGAGCAGTTCTTC
TRBJ2-3 | . | TRBV12-3/TRBV12-4 | TRBD2 | CASSRSGIADTQYF | TGTGCCAGCAGCAGGAGCGGGATCGCAGATACACAGTATTTT
TRBJ2-1 | many | TRBV6-5 | TRBD2 | CASSSRGLAKSSYNEQFF | TGTGCCAGCAGCTCGCGCGGACTAGCGAAGAGCTCCTACAATGAGCAGTTCTTC
TRBJ2-1 | many | TRBV5-1 | . | CASSLEVGIEGGEQFF | TGCGCCAGCAGCTTGGAGGTCGGGATCGAGGGGGGTGAGCAGTTCTTC
TRBJ1-5 | few | TRBV20-1 | . | CSAREQGSQPQHF | TGCAGTGCTAGAGAGCAGGGAAGTCAGCCCCAGCATTTT
TRBJ1-1 | few | TRBV5-1 | TRBD1 | CASSFNRGQDEAFF | TGCGCCAGCAGCTTCAACAGGGGGCAGGATGAAGCTTTCTTT
TRBJ2-7 | . | TRBV7-9 | TRBD2 | CASSLLAGGDHEQYF | TGTGCCAGCAGCTTATTGGCGGGAGGAGATCACGAGCAGTACTTC
TRBJ2-2 | . | TRBV20-1 | . | CSATLAATGELFF | TGCAGTGCTACCCTAGCAGCCACCGGGGAGCTGTTTTTT
TRBJ1-5 | . | TRBV11-2 | . | CASSLEGTHQPQHF | TGTGCCAGCAGCTTAGAGGGGACACATCAGCCCCAGCATTTT
TRBJ1-2 | many | TRBV4-2 | . | CASSPTAGDTGYGYTF | TGTGCCAGCAGCCCCACCGCTGGGGACACAGGATATGGCTACACCTTC
TRBJ1-1 | many | TRBV5-1 | . | CASSPQMNTEAFF | TGCGCCAGCAGCCCCCAGATGAACACTGAAGCTTTCTTT